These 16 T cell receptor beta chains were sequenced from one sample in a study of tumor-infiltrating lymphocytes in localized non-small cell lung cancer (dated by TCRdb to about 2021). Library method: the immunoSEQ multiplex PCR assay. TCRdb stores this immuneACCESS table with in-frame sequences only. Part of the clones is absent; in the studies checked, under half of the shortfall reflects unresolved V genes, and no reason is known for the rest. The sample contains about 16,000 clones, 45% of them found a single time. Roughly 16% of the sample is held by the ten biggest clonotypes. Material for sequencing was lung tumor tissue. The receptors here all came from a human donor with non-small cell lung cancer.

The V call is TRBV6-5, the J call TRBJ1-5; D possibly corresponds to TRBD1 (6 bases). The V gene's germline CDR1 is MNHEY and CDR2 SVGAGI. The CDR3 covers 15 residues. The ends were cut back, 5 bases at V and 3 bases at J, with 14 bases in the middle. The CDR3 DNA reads TGTGCCAGCAGTCCCCTCGACAGGATCAATCAGCCCCAGCATTTT. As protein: CASSPLDRINQPQHF.

CDR3 DNA sequence: TGTGCTAGTGGTCGGACAGTCGATGGGACTAGCGGGTTCCAAGAGACCCAGTACTTC. Translated, it gives CASGRTVDGTSGFQETQYF. The chain uses TRBV12-5 and TRBJ2-5; TRBD2 agrees at 12 bases. V gave up 5 bases and J gave up 1 base; unmatched junction bases: 14. Per germline, CDR1 LGHNT and CDR2 FRNRAP. CDR3 length: 19 residues.

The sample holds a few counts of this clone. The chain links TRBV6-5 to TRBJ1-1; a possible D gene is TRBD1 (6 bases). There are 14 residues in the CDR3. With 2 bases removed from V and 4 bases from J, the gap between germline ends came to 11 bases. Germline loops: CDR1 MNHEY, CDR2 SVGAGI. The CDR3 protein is CASSYGQGRTEAFF. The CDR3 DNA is TGTGCCAGCAGTTACGGTCAGGGGCGCACTGAAGCTTTCTTT.

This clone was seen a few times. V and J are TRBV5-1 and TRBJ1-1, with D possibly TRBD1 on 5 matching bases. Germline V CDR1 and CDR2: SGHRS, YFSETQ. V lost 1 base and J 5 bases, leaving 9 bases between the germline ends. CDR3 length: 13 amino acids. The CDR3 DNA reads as TGCGCCAGCAGCTTGAGGGAGGGGACTGAAGCTTTCTTT. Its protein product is CASSLREGTEAFF.

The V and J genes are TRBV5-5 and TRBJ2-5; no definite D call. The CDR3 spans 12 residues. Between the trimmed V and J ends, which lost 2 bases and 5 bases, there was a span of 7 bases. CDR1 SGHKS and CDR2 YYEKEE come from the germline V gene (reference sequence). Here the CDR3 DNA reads TGTGCCAGCAGCTTAGGGTGGGAGACCCAGTACTTC. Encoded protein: CASSLGWETQYF.

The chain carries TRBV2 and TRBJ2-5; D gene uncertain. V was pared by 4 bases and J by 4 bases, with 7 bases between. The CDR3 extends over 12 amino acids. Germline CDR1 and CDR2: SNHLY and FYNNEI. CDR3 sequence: CASSVRGETQYF. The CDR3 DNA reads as TGTGCCAGCAGTGTGCGAGGAGAGACCCAGTACTTC.

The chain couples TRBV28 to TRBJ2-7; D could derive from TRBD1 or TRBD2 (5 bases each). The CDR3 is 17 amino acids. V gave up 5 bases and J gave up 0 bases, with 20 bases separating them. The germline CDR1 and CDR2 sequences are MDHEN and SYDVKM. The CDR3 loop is CASSAPPGTGDSYEQYF. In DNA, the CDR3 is TGTGCCAGCAGTGCTCCCCCCGGGACCGGAGACTCCTACGAGCAGTACTTC.

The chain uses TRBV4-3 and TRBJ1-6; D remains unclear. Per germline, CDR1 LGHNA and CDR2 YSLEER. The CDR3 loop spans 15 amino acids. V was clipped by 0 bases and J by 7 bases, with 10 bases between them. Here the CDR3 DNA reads TGCGCCAGCAGCCAAGAAGTGACGGGGAATTCACCCCTCCACTTT. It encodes CASSQEVTGNSPLHF.

The DNA for the CDR3 is TGTGCCAGCAGTTTAAGTGGCTATTCACCCCTCCACTTT. Amino acids: CASSLSGYSPLHF. The gene calls are TRBV14 and TRBJ1-6; D gene uncertain. The CDR3 contains 13 residues. Germline CDR1 reads SGHDN; CDR2 reads FVKESK. V gave up 6 bases and J gave up 8 bases, with 11 bases separating them.

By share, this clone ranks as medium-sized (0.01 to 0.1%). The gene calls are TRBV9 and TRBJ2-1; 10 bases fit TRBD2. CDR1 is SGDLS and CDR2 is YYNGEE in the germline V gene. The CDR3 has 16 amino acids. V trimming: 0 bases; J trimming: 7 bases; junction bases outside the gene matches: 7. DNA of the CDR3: TGTGCCAGCAGCGTAGGTCCAGCGGGGGGGCAGAATGAGCAGTTCTTC. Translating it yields CASSVGPAGGQNEQFF.

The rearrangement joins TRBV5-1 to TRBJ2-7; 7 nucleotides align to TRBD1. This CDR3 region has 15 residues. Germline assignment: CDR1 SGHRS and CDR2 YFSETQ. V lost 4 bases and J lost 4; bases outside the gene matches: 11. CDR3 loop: CASSRTGTDSYEQYF. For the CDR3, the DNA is TGCGCCAGCAGCCGGACCGGGACAGATTCTTACGAGCAGTACTTC.

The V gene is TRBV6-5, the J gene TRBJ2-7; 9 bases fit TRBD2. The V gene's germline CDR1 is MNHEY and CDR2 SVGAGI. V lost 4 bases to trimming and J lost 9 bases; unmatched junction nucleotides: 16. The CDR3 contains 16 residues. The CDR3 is CASSSRTSAPPLGQYF. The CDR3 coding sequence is TGTGCCAGCAGTTCCCGGACTAGCGCTCCTCCACTCGGGCAGTACTTC.

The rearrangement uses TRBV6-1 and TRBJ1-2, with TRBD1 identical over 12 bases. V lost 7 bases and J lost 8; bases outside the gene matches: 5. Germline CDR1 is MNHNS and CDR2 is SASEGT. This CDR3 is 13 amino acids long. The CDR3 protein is CASKGQGASGYTF. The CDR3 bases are TGTGCCAGCAAGGGACAGGGGGCCAGCGGCTACACCTTC.

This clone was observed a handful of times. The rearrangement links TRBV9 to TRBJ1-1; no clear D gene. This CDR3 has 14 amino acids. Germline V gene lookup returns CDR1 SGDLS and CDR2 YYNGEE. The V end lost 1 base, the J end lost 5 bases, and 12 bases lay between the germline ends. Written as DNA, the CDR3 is TGTGCCAGCAGCGTAACGAGGCCGTGGACTGAAGCTTTCTTT. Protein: CASSVTRPWTEAFF.

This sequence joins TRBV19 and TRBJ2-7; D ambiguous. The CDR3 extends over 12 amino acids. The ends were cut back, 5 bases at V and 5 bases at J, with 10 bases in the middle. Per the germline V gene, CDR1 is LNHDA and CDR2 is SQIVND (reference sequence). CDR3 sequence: CASSPFGNEQYF. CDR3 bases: TGTGCCAGTAGTCCCTTCGGAAACGAGCAGTACTTC.

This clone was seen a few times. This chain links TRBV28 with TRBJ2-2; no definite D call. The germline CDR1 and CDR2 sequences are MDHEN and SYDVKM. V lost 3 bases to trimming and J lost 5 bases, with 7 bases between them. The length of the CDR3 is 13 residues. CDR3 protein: CASSFKGTGELFF. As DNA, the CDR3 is TGTGCCAGCAGTTTTAAAGGAACCGGGGAGCTGTTTTTT. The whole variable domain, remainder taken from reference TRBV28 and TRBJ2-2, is DVKVTQSSRYLVKRTGEKVFLECVQDMDHENMFWYRQDPGLGLRLIYFSYDVKMKEKGDIPEGYSVSREKKERFSLILESASTNQTSMYLCASSFKGTGELFFGEGSRLTVL.